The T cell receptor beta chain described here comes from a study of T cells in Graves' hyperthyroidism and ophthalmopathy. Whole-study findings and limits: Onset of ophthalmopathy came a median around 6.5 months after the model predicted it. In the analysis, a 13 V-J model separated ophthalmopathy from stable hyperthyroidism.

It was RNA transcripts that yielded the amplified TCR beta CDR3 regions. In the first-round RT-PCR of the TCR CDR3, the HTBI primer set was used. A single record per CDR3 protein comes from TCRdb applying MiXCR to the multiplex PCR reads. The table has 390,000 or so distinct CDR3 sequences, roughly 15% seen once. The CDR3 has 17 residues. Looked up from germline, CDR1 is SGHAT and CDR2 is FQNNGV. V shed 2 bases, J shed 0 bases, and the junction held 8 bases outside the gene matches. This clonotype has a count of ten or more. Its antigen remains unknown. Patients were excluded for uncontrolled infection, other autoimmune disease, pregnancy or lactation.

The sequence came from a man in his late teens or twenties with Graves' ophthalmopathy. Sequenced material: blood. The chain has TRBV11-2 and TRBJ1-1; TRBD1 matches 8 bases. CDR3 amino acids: CASSLLPTGGLNTEAFF. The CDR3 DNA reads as TGTGCCAGCAGCTTACTCCCCACAGGGGGTTTGAACACTGAAGCTTTCTTT. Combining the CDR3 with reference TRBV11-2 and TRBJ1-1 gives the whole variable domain EAGVAQSPRYKIIEKRQSVAFWCNPISGHATLYWYQQILGQGPKLLIQFQNNGVVDDSQLPKDRFSAERLKGVDSTLKIQPAKLEDSAVYLCASSLLPTGGLNTEAFFGQGTRLTVV.